These T cell receptor beta chains were read from a single sample in a study of cytomegalovirus exposure and HLA in healthy donors. Clones were sequenced by immunoSEQ multiplex PCR, and TCRdb holds only the in-frame ones, with some missing. Of 95,000 or so clones in the sample, 81% were seen once. The sample comprised PBMCs. These TCRs come from an older woman in good health and CMV-seropositive. The CDR3 runs from the conserved cysteine through the conserved F or W. Each record gives: V gene, J gene, D gene, clone size, CDR3 DNA, CDR3 protein. D genes are given only for firm matches. A row's size may be missing; if present it is once, few, many or a size class.

TRBV4-3,TRBJ2-3,TRBD2,NA,TGCGCCAGCAGCCAAGATCTAGCGGGAGGGAGGGATACGCAGTATTTT,CASSQDLAGGRDTQYF
TRBV28,TRBJ2-3,TRBD2,NA,TGTGCCAGCAGTTTGTCGGCTAGCGGGAGCACAGATACGCAGTATTTT,CASSLSASGSTDTQYF
TRBV7-3,TRBJ2-3,TRBD2,NA,TGTGCCAGCAGCTTAGGGATAGCGGGAGCCTCTGATACGCAGTATTTT,CASSLGIAGASDTQYF
TRBV2,TRBJ2-1,NA,NA,TGTGCCAGCAGTCCGGGGTTCGATTCTCCTGGGCAGTTCTTC,CASSPGFDSPGQFF
TRBV14,TRBJ2-2,NA,NA,TGTGCCAGCAGCCTCGGGAGTAGCACCGGGGAGCTGTTTTTT,CASSLGSSTGELFF
TRBV5-4,TRBJ2-2,NA,NA,TGTGCCAGCAGCCGGATGACAGTTCCCGGGGAGCTGTTTTTT,CASSRMTVPGELFF
TRBV27,TRBJ2-1,TRBD2,once,TGTGCCAGCAGTTCGTTTTGGCCACTAGCGGAGGCCTACAATGAGCAGTTCTTC,CASSSFWPLAEAYNEQFF
TRBV21-1,TRBJ2-1,NA,NA,TGTGCCATCGACGACAGGGCTGGTGTGGGGAAAAATGAGCAGTTCTTC,CAIDDRAGVGKNEQFF
TRBV30,TRBJ1-2,NA,NA,TGTGCCTGGAGTGTACGGGGGGTGTTCTACTATGGCTACACCTTC,CAWSVRGVFYYGYTF
TRBV7-8,TRBJ1-1,NA,NA,TGTGCCAGCAGCTTGGACCGTGGGGGGACTGAAGCTTTCTTT,CASSLDRGGTEAFF
TRBV18,TRBJ2-7,TRBD2,NA,TGTGCCAGCTCGACCGGGAGCAGCGGGAGGCCCTACGAGCAGTACTTC,CASSTGSSGRPYEQYF
TRBV29-1,TRBJ2-3,NA,once,TGCAGCGTCCAGCCACAGGGTTTTACAGATACGCAGTATTTT,CSVQPQGFTDTQYF
TRBV5-6,TRBJ2-7,NA,NA,TGTGCCAGCAGCTTGGAGCCAGGGTCACCCGAGCAGTACTTC,CASSLEPGSPEQYF
TRBV11-2,TRBJ1-4,TRBD1,NA,TGTGCCAGCAGCTATGGGGGGACAGGGGATGAAAAACTGTTTTTT,CASSYGGTGDEKLFF
TRBV6-6,TRBJ2-3,NA,few,TGTGCCAGCCAATCCGGCGGTACGCAGTATTTT,CASQSGGTQYF
TRBV19,TRBJ1-5,NA,few,TGTGCCAGTAGCCCTCCCCCCAACACAGGGAATAGCAATCAGCCCCAGCATTTT,CASSPPPNTGNSNQPQHF
TRBV7-7,TRBJ2-7,TRBD1,NA,TGTGCTAGCAGCCTGGGGACAGGGGCCTCCTACGAGCAGTACTTC,CASSLGTGASYEQYF
TRBV4-1,TRBJ2-1,NA,NA,TGCGCCAGCAGCCAAGATCGAGCGCTCAATGAGCAGTTCTTC,CASSQDRALNEQFF
TRBV5-4,TRBJ1-1,TRBD1,few,TGTGCCAGCAGCGGGGACAGGGTTCCCACTGAAGCTTTCTTT,CASSGDRVPTEAFF
TRBV4-3,TRBJ1-1,TRBD1,few,TGCGCCAGCAGCCCGTCAGGGGGACGGAACACTGAAGCTTTCTTT,CASSPSGGRNTEAFF
TRBV7-9,TRBJ2-1,NA,NA,TGTGCCAGCAGCCCTGGACTCCTACGTCGACATGAGCAGTTCTTC,CASSPGLLRRHEQFF
TRBV15,TRBJ2-2,NA,NA,TGTGCCACCAGCAGAGATAGCCCAATCGGGGAGCTGTTTTTT,CATSRDSPIGELFF